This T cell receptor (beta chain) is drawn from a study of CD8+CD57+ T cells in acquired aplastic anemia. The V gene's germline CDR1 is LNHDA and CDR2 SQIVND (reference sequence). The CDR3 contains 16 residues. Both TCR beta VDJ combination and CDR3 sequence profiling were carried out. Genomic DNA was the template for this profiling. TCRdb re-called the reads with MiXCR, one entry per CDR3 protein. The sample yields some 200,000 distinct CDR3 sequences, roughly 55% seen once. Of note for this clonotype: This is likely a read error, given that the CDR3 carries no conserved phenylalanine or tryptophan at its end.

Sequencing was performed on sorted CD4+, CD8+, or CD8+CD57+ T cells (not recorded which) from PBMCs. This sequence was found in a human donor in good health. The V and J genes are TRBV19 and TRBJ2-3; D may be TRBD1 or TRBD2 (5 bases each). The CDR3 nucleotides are TGTGCCAGTCGTACTCCAGGGTATTCTAGCACGGATACGCAGTATCTT. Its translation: CASRTPGYSSTDTQYL.